This T cell receptor beta chain was identified during a study of regulatory T cells in long-lasting Graves disease. Whole-study context: Persistent Graves' disease required over 5 years of antithyroid drugs and positive TSH receptor antibodies.

This clonotype was seen once. Its cognate antigen is unknown. A much larger clone is a single base away; this may be a read error. Study observations and caveats: Persistent disease favored TRBV28, TRBJ1-2 and TRBJ2-5. Comparison showed that persistent patients shared more public clonotypes (about 3,000) than new patients (966).

To make TCR beta libraries, researchers used iRepertoire HTBI primers and Arm-PCR of CDR3 regions. TCRdb re-called the multiplex PCR reads through MiXCR, storing one row per CDR3 protein. The data hold more than 650,000 distinct CDR3 sequences, with about 30% observed a single time. Time point meaning: persistent/refractory GD, antithyroid drugs over 5 years with positive TRAb. Making the TCR library involved RNA that had been extracted from PBMCs. Germline lookup yields CDR1 LNHDA and CDR2 SQIVND (reference sequence). The germline V and J ends were trimmed by 5 bases and 3 bases, with 13 bases remaining between them. This CDR3 spans 15 amino acids.

The chain is built from TRBV19 and TRBJ1-4; D remains unclear. This receptor was identified in a female donor with Graves disease. This specimen was peripheral blood mononuclear cells (PBMCs), taken when the disease was refractory, from a patient treated with antithyroid drugs. CDR3 loop: CASSARVFPNEKLFF. Here the CDR3 DNA reads TGTGCCAGTAGTGCAAGAGTTTTTCCTAATGAAAAACTGTTTTTT.